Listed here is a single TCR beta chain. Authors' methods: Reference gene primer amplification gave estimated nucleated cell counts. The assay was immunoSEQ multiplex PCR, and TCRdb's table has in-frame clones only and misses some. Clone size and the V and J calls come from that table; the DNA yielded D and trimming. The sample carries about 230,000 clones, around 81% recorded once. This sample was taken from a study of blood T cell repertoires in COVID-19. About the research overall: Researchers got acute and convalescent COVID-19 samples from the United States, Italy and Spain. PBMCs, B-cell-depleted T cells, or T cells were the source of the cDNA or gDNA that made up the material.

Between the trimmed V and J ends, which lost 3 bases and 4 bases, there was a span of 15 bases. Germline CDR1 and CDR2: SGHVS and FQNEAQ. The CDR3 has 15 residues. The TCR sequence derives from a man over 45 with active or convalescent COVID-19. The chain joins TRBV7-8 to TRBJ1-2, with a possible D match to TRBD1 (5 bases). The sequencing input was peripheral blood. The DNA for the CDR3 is TGTGCCAGCAGCTTTTCCACAGGATCATCCTATGGCTACACCTTC. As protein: CASSFSTGSSYGYTF.